The 4 T cell receptor beta chains below were found in one sample sequenced in a study of T-cell memory formation after mild COVID-19. TCRdb re-analysed the 5' RACE reads in MiXCR, keeping a single row per CDR3 protein. The table includes fewer than 4,500 distinct CDR3 sequences, approximately 16% detected once. Source material: PBMCs or a T cell subset sorted from them (not recorded which). The receptors derive from an adult who had mild COVID-19 (a few samples of this study predate the infection). Cell type and time point are not known.

V gene TRBV20-1 combines with J gene TRBJ2-7; 8 bases map to TRBD1. With V trimmed by 1 base and J by 5 bases, 10 bases remained unmatched. This CDR3 comprises 15 residues. CDR1 and CDR2 from the germline V gene are DFQATT and SNEGSKA (reference sequence). The CDR3 DNA sequence: TGCAGTGCTAGAGCACCACTTAGGACAGGGAACGAGCAGTACTTC. Amino acids: CSARAPLRTGNEQYF.

Within the sample, this clonotype is medium-sized. This chain links TRBV20-1 with TRBJ2-7; possible D gene TRBD1, 6 bases. The germline CDR1 and CDR2 sequences are DFQATT and SNEGSKA (reference sequence). The length of the CDR3 is 14 residues. V shed 0 bases and J shed 4 bases, with 13 bases lying between them. The chain's CDR3 is CSARDTGQKYEQYF. The DNA of the CDR3 is TGCAGTGCTAGAGATACAGGACAGAAGTACGAGCAGTACTTC.

This clonotype is judged medium-sized. The chain employs TRBV20-1 and TRBJ1-1; a weak D match, TRBD1 (6 bases). The CDR3 spans 14 residues. Germline V gene data show CDR1 as DFQATT and CDR2 as SNEGSKA (reference sequence). Between the trimmed V and J ends, which lost 3 bases and 0 bases, there was a span of 11 bases. In nucleotides, the CDR3 is TGCAGTGCTAGGCGGGGGGCCATGAACACTGAAGCTTTCTTT. Encoded protein: CSARRGAMNTEAFF.

By sample fraction, this clonotype is medium-sized. V gene TRBV9 combines with J gene TRBJ2-3, with D unresolved. This CDR3 spans 14 amino acids. Trimming took 1 base from V and 2 from J, leaving 8 bases between them. Germline loops: CDR1 SGDLS, CDR2 YYNGEE. CDR3 sequence (DNA): TGTGCCAGCAGCGTAAAGGGTCTCACAGATACGCAGTATTTT. Protein: CASSVKGLTDTQYF. The full variable domain, with the rest looked up from reference TRBV9 and TRBJ2-3, is DSGVTQTPKHLITATGQRVTLRCSPRSGDLSVYWYQQSLDQGLQFLIQYYNGEERAKGNILERFSAQQFPDLHSELNLSSLELGDSALYFCASSVKGLTDTQYFGPGTRLTVL.